This TCR beta chain originates from a study of blood T cell repertoires in COVID-19. Study overall: PBMCs, B-cell-depleted T cells, or T cells were the source of the cDNA or gDNA that made up the material.

Trimming removed 4 bases at V and 0 bases at J, with 10 bases between. The germline CDR1 and CDR2 sequences are SGHRS and YFSETQ. The CDR3 spans 15 residues. In the original processing: Reference gene primer amplification gave nucleated cell count estimates. The assay was immunoSEQ multiplex PCR, and TCRdb's table has in-frame clones only and misses some. That table furnishes V, J and clone size, whereas the DNA furnished D and trimming. The top ten hold around 19% of the sample, which has fewer than 45,000 clones, 80% seen once. What was sequenced was peripheral blood. The TCR comes from an older man with acute or convalescent COVID-19. The chain carries TRBV5-1 and TRBJ1-4; D is perhaps TRBD1 (6 bases). The CDR3 region is CASSVGGATNEKLFF. The CDR3 bases are TGCGCCAGCAGCGTAGGGGGAGCAACTAATGAAAAACTGTTTTTT.